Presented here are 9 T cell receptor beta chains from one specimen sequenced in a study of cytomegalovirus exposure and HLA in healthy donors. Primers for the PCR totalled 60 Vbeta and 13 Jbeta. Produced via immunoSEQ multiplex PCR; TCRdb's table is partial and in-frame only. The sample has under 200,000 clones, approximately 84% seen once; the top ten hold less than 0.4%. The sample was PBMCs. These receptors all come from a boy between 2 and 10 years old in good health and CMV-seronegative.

CDR3 loop: CASRQGITDTQYF. CDR3 sequence (DNA): TGTGCCAGCCGCCAGGGGATAACAGATACGCAGTATTTT. The chain links TRBV6-1 to TRBJ2-3; a possible D gene is TRBD1 (6 bases). Trimming pared 8 bases from V and 3 bases from J, leaving 12 bases between. Germline CDR1 reads MNHNS; CDR2 reads SASEGT. The CDR3 spans 13 residues.

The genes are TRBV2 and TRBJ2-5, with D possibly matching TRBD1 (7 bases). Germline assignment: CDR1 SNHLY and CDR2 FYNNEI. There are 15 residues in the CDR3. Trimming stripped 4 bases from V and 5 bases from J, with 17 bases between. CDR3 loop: CASSVRGARRETQYF. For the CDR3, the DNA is TGTGCCAGCAGTGTCAGGGGGGCGCGGCGGGAGACCCAGTACTTC.

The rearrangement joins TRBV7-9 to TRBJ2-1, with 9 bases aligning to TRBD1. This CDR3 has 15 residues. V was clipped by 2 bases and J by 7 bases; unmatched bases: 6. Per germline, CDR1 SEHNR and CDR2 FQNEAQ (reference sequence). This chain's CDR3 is CASSLWGTGLNEQFF. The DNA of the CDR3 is TGTGCCAGCAGCTTATGGGGGACAGGGCTTAATGAGCAGTTCTTC.

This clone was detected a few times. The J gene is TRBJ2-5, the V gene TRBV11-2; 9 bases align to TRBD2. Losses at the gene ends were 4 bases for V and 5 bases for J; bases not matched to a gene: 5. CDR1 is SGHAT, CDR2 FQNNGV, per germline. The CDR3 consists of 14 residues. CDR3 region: CASSSTGTSETQYF. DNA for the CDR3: TGTGCCAGCAGCTCCACCGGGACTAGCGAGACCCAGTACTTC.

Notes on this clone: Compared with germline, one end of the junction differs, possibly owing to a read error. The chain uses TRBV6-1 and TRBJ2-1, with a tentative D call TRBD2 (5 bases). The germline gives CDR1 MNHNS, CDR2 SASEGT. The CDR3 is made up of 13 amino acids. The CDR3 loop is CASLFWGVNAQFF. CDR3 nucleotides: TGTGCCAGCCTCTTCTGGGGAGTTAATGCGCAGTTCTTC.

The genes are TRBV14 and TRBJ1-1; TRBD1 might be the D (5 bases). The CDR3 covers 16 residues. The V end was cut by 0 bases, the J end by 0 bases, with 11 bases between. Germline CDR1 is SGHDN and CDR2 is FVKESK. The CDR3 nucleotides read TGTGCCAGCAGCCAAGAGTGGGGCTACATGAACACTGAAGCTTTCTTT. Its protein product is CASSQEWGYMNTEAFF. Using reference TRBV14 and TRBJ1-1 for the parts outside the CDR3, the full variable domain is EAGVTQFPSHSVIEKGQTVTLRCDPISGHDNLYWYRRVMGKEIKFLLHFVKESKQDESGMPNNRFLAERTGGTYSTLKVQPAELEDSGVYFCASSQEWGYMNTEAFFGQGTRLTVV.

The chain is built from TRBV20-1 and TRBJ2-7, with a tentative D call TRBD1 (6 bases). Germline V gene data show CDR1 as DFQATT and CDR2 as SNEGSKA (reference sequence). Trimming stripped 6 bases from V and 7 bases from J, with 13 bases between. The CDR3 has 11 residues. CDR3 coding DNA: TGCAGTGCCGGGACACCACGGGAGCAGTACTTC. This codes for CSAGTPREQYF.

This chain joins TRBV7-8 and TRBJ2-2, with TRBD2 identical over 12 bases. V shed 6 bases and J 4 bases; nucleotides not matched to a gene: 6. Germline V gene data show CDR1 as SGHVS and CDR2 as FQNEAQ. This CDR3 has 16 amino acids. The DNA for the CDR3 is TGTGCCAGCAGAAGGACTAGCGGGGACCTCACCGGGGAGCTGTTTTTT. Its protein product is CASRRTSGDLTGELFF.

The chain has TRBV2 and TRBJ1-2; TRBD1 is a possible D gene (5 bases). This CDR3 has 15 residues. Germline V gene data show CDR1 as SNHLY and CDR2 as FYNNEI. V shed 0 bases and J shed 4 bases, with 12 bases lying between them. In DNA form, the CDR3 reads TGTGCCAGCAGTGAAGCGGGGGGACTTGGCTATGGCTACACCTTC. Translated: CASSEAGGLGYGYTF.